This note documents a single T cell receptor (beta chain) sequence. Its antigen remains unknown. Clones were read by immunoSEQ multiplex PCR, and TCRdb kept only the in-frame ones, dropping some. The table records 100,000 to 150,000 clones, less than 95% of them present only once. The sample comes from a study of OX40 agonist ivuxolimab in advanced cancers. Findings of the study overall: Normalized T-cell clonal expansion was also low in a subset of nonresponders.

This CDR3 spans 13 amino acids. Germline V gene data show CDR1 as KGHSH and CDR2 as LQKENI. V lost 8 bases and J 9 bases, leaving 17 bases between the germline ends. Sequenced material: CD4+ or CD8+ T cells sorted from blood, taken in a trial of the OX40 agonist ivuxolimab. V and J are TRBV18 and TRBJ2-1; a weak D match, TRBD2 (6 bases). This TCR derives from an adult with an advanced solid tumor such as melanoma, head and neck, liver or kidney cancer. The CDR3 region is CASHLREDGEQFF. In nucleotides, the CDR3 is TGTGCCAGCCACCTAAGGGAGGACGGTGAGCAGTTCTTC.